A selection of T cell receptor beta chains follows, all from one sample in a study of blood T cells in healthy people across ages. MiXCR, applied by TCRdb to the 5' RACE reads, yields one record per CDR3 protein. The sample holds approximately 360,000 distinct CDR3 sequences, about half seen once. The sequenced sample consisted of blood. All receptors come from a man aged 60 to 69 in good health. Each CDR3 is given with its conserved first and last residue. The D gene is left open where the match is weak. Only part of the rows carry a size: once, few, many, or a class if the clone is expanded.

D	J	V	size	DNA	CDR3
TRBD1	TRBJ2-5	TRBV7-2	NA	TGTGCCAGCAGCACAGCCTGGGGACAGCAAGAGACCCAGTACTTC	CASSTAWGQQETQYF
TRBD1	TRBJ2-5	TRBV5-1	NA	TGCGCCAGCAGCCTGAATGAGGGGGCCTTAGAGACCCAGTACTTC	CASSLNEGALETQYF
NA	TRBJ2-7	TRBV10-3	few	TGTGCCATCAGTGTCCAGGGGATGGGCGAGCAGTACTTC	CAISVQGMGEQYF
NA	TRBJ2-1	TRBV7-2	NA	TGTGCCAGCAGCTTGGGAAGACGCAAGGAGCAGTTCTTC	CASSLGRRKEQFF
TRBD2	TRBJ2-3	TRBV29-1	few	TGCAGCGCGTCCTACGGGAGGGGCGCAGATACGCAGTATTTT	CSASYGRGADTQYF
TRBD2	TRBJ2-5	TRBV7-2	few	TGTGCCAGCAGCTTGACCAGCGGGGAAGAGACCCAGTACTTC	CASSLTSGEETQYF
NA	TRBJ2-1	TRBV5-1	NA	TGCGCCAGCGCCCTAGGTGATGAGCAGTTCTTC	CASALGDEQFF
NA	TRBJ2-3	TRBV4-1	NA	TGCGCCAGCAGCCAAGATCAAAACACAGATACGCAGTATTTT	CASSQDQNTDTQYF
TRBD2	TRBJ2-5	TRBV9	few	TGTGCCAGCAGCTTCCGAGCGGGAGGTTCCAATGAGCAGTACTTC	CASSFRAGGSNEQYF
TRBD1	TRBJ2-5	TRBV5-4	NA	TGTGCCAGCAGCTCCCCGGGACAGGGCTTCAATGAGCAGTACTTC	CASSSPGQGFNEQYF
NA	TRBJ2-3	TRBV5-1	NA	TGCGCCAGCAGCTTGGCGGGGATGAGAACAGATACGCAGTATTTT	CASSLAGMRTDTQYF